This TCR beta chain was identified during a study of blood T cell repertoires in COVID-19. In the study overall: Samples taken during acute and convalescent COVID-19 were collected in the United States, Italy and Spain. Nucleic acid was either cDNA or gDNA, and it came from T cells, B-cell-depleted T cells, or PBMCs.

In the original analysis: Reference gene primer amplification in the assay estimated nucleated cell counts. Some clones are missing from TCRdb's copy, which holds only in-frame ones; the method was immunoSEQ multiplex PCR. V and J calls and clone size come straight from that table; D and trimming were deduced from the DNA. The sample lists about 120,000 clones, under 90% seen once, with roughly 3.9% in the top ten. V lost 5 bases, J lost 3 bases, and 0 bases stayed unmatched. There are 13 residues in the CDR3. The sequencing input was peripheral blood. This TCR derives from a man aged 55-75 years with acute or convalescent COVID-19. The V call is TRBV12-3 or TRBV12-4, the J call TRBJ2-3; 9 bases are a match to TRBD1. The chain's CDR3 is CASSGQGTDTQYF. The CDR3 nucleotides read TGTGCCAGCAGTGGACAGGGGACAGATACGCAGTATTTT.